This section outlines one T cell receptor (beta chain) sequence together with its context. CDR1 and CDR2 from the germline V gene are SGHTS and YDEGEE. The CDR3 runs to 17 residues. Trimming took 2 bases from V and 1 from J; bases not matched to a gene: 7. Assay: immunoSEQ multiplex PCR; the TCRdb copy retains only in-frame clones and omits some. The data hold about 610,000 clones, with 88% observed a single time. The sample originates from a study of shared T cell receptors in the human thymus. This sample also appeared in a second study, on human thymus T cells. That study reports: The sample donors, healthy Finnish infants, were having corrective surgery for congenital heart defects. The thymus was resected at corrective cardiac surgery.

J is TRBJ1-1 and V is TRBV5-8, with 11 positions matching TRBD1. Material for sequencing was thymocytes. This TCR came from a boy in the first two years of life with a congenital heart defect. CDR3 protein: CASSFTDRGLGNTEAFF. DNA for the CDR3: TGTGCCAGCAGCTTCACGGACAGGGGGCTTGGGAACACTGAAGCTTTCTTT. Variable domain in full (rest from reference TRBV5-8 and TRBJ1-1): EAGVTQSPTHLIKTRGQQATLRCSPISGHTSVYWYQQALGLGLQFLLWYDEGEERNRGNFPPRFSGRQFPNYSSELNVNALELEDSALYLCASSFTDRGLGNTEAFFGQGTRLTVV.